Below, 9 T cell receptor beta chains from the same sample are listed, as sequenced in a study of CD8 T cells in Susac syndrome. An amount of RNA that ranged from 0.5 to 1 ug was reverse transcribed with random hexamers. Using its own MiXCR run on the immunoSEQ multiplex PCR reads, TCRdb lists one record per CDR3 protein. This table has some 48,000 distinct CDR3 sequences, nearly 95% appearing once. The sequencing input was CD8+ T cells from PBMCs. All receptors come from a human donor in good health.

The chain combines TRBV18 with TRBJ2-5; D is undetermined. This CDR3 is 13 amino acids long. CDR1 and CDR2 from the germline V gene are KGHSH and LQKENI. V was cut by 0 bases and J by 2 bases, with 4 bases left in between. The CDR3 DNA reads as TGTGCCAGCTCACCACCTCCTCAAGAGACCCAGTACTTC. Translation: CASSPPPQETQYF.

The V and J genes are TRBV4-2 and TRBJ1-1; D remains ambiguous. CDR1 LGHNA and CDR2 YNFKEQ come from the germline V gene. V lost 4 bases and J 7 bases, leaving 10 bases between the germline ends. The CDR3 runs 12 residues. As DNA, the CDR3 is TGTGCCAGCAGCCGCTCCACCCGTGAAGCTTTCTTT. Amino acids: CASSRSTREAFF.

The chain links TRBV5-1 to TRBJ1-2, with 8 bases fitting TRBD1. Per the germline V gene, CDR1 is SGHRS and CDR2 is YFSETQ. The CDR3 is made up of 17 amino acids. J gave up 1 base and V 0 bases, and 8 bases lay outside the gene matches. This CDR3 is CASSLAAGGADNYGYTF. DNA of the CDR3: TGCGCCAGCAGCTTGGCGGCAGGGGGCGCGGATAACTATGGCTACACCTTC. The complete variable domain, with remaining parts taken from reference TRBV5-1 and TRBJ1-2, reads KAGVTQTPRYLIKTRGQQVTLSCSPISGHRSVSWYQQTPGQGLQFLFEYFSETQRNKGNFPGRFSGRQFSNSRSEMNVSTLELGDSALYLCASSLAAGGADNYGYTFGSGTRLTVV.

The rearrangement links TRBV27 to TRBJ2-1; tentatively, D is TRBD2 (6 bases). The CDR3 has 15 amino acids. V lost 7 bases to trimming and J lost 4 bases, with 17 bases between them. From germline, CDR1 is MNHEY and CDR2 SMNVEV (reference sequence). As DNA, the CDR3 is TGTGCCAGCACAACCATCCCCGGGACTTACAATGAGCAGTTCTTC. Encoded protein: CASTTIPGTYNEQFF.

The chain carries TRBV12-3 or TRBV12-4 and TRBJ1-2; no clear D gene. The CDR3 is made up of 13 amino acids. Trimming stripped 5 bases from V and 3 bases from J, with 10 bases between. The CDR3: CASSLWTDYGYTF. DNA of the CDR3: TGTGCCAGCAGTCTATGGACGGACTATGGCTACACCTTC.

The chain recombines TRBV7-9 with TRBJ2-7; 7 bases match TRBD2. V was pared by 0 bases and J by 3 bases, with 8 bases of the junction left unmatched. This CDR3 contains 16 residues. Germline V gene data show CDR1 as SEHNR and CDR2 as FQNEAQ (reference sequence). The CDR3 region has the DNA TGTGCCAGCAGCTTAGCCGGGACTAAGGGACTCTACGAGCAGTACTTC. It yields the protein CASSLAGTKGLYEQYF.

This clonotype was found once. This chain links TRBV29-1 with TRBJ1-2; D gene ambiguous. Per germline, CDR1 SQVTM and CDR2 ANQGSEA. Trimming cost V 5 bases and J 0 bases, with 7 bases left between them. The length of the CDR3 is 12 residues. CDR3 in DNA: TGCAGCGTTTACAACTCTAACTATGGCTACACCTTC. It encodes CSVYNSNYGYTF.

The chain has TRBV30 and TRBJ2-2, with 7 bases identical to TRBD2. The CDR3 is 15 amino acids. V shed 4 bases, J shed 5 bases, and the junction held 10 bases outside the gene matches. Germline loops: CDR1 GTSNPN, CDR2 SVGIG (reference sequence). CDR3 bases: TGTGCCTGGACCCTTGGACTAGAGCGGACCGGGGAGCTGTTTTTT. Translated, it gives CAWTLGLERTGELFF. The full variable domain, its missing parts supplied by reference TRBV30 and TRBJ2-2, is SQTIHQWPATLVQPVGSPLSLECTVEGTSNPNLYWYRQAAGRGLQLLFYSVGIGQISSEVPQNLSASRPQDRQFILSSKKLLLSDSGFYLCAWTLGLERTGELFFGEGSRLTVL.

The gene calls are TRBV27 and TRBJ2-1; 8 bases line up with TRBD2. After removal of 3 bases from V and 0 bases from J, the junction contained 10 bases not matched to a gene. From germline, CDR1 is MNHEY and CDR2 SMNVEV (reference sequence). This CDR3 has 18 amino acids. In DNA form, the CDR3 reads TGTGCCAGCAGTTTGATTGGGATAGCGGGAAGCTCCTACAATGAGCAGTTCTTC. It yields the protein CASSLIGIAGSSYNEQFF.